This T cell receptor beta chain was recovered during a study of T cell repertoires in cytomegalovirus infection. Study-level findings and limits: Clonotypes of TCR beta that were HLA-C-restricted and CMV-specific dominated the ex vivo response.

TCRdb re-called the reads with MiXCR, one entry per CDR3 protein. This table holds about 740,000 distinct CDR3 sequences, about 40% found once. In the case of this clonotype: Its specificity is not known.

CDR3 size: 11 residues. V shed 6 bases and J 11 bases; nucleotides not matched to a gene: 5. Germline values: CDR1 PRHDT, CDR2 FYEKMQ (reference sequence). The sample consisted of PBMCs. The clonotype originates from a human donor in good health (CMV status not recorded). Some clones in this sample may be carry-over from other donors' samples. The chain joins TRBV13 to TRBJ2-3, with TRBD1 matching 7 bases. The CDR3 protein is CASRRGPQQYF. CDR3 coding DNA: TGTGCCAGCAGAAGGGGGCCCCAGCAGTATTTT. The whole variable domain, remainder taken from reference TRBV13 and TRBJ2-3, is AAGVIQSPRHLIKEKRETATLKCYPIPRHDTVYWYQQGPGQDPQFLISFYEKMQSDKGSIPDRFSAQQFSDYHSELNMSSLELGDSALYFCASRRGPQQYFGPGTRLTVL.